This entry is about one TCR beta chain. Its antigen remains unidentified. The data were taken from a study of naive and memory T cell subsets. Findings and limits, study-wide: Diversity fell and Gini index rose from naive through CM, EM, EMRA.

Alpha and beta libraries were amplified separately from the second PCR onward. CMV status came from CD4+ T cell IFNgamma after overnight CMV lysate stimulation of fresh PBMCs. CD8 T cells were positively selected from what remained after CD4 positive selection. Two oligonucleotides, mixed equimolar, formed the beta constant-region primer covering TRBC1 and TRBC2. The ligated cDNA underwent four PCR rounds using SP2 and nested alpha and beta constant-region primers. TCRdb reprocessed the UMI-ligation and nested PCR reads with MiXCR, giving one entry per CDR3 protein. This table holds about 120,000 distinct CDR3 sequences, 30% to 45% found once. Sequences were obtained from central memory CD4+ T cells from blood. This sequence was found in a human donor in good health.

DNA of the CDR3: TGTGCCAGCAGGGACAGGATCTATAATTCACCCCTCCACTTT. Encoded protein: CASRDRIYNSPLHF. This chain connects TRBV28 to TRBJ1-6, with 7 bases fitting TRBD1. Germline lookup yields CDR1 MDHEN and CDR2 SYDVKM. Unmatched junction bases numbered 2, after V lost 6 bases and J lost 3 bases. The CDR3 sequence is 14 residues long.